This note documents a single T cell receptor beta chain sequence. Its antigen is undetermined. This record belongs to a study of somatic mutations in cytotoxic T cells in rheumatoid arthritis. Study details: Patient blood (less than 32 ml EDTA) was drawn right after diagnosis, before any treatment.

The ends were cut back, 5 bases at V and 3 bases at J, with 8 bases in the middle. The germline CDR1 and CDR2 sequences are MNHNS and SASEGT. The CDR3 length is 12 residues. In the authors' methods: Large patient CD8+ clones, those above 1%, rarely matched published virus-specific TCRB sequences. TCRdb's table, derived via immunoSEQ multiplex PCR, lists solely in-frame clones and lacks some. V and J calls and clone size are as listed in that table; D and trimming were resolved from the DNA. The sample includes just under 30,000 clones, 85% to 90% of them seen just once. Overall study results and limits: Slight TRBV07 underrepresentation in rheumatoid arthritis patients went unadjusted for multiple comparisons. No significant CD8+ T-cell clonality difference was found between rheumatoid arthritis patients and age-matched controls.

The chain combines TRBV6-1 with TRBJ2-7, with a tentative D call TRBD1 (6 bases). The sequence derives from an adult with rheumatoid arthritis. Material: CD8+ T cells sorted from blood. CDR3 sequence reads: CASSRRGYEQYF. CDR3 nucleotides: TGTGCCAGCAGTCGCAGGGGCTACGAGCAGTACTTC.